This T cell receptor (beta chain) emerged from a study of shared clonotypes between healthy human individuals (dated by TCRdb to about 2020). About the investigation overall: Three men and a couple of women, aged 18 to 49 years, made up the cohort. For each donor, CD4 naive and CD4 memory were each given three plates, CD8 naive was given two plates, and CD8 memory was given one plate. To estimate repertoire size and how much clonotypes are shared between individuals, the study performed deep sequencing of blood TCR repertoires from about 5 healthy adults. Libraries were prepared and TCR repertoires were sequenced by different laboratories using diverse techniques, in order to increase sequencing depth and limit assay-specific biases. Each donor's leukapheresis produced roughly between about 0.8 and 10 billion PBMCs.

The germline V gene gives CDR1 as SGHRS and CDR2 as YFSETQ. Trimmed from V: 4 bases; trimmed from J: 0 bases; junction bases lacking a gene match: 13. Counted from cysteine to phenylalanine, this CDR3 has 18 amino acids. Only the CDR3 DNA is retained, 54 bases long and in frame from the first base. A word on this clone: Its antigen is not yet known. No base-level quality is on record; no much larger clone is a single base apart.

Healthy HIV-negative adults with no recently reported acute infections or vaccinations were included as donors. Every donor was a Caucasian adult residing in Nashville, Tennessee, USA. Magnetic negative selection was used to enrich CD4+ T cells, after which naive cells were positively selected on CD45RA and the negative fraction became the memory subset. Blood was obtained by leukapheresis, after which PBMCs were separated by Ficoll-Histopaque density gradient centrifugation and cryopreserved in liquid nitrogen vapor phase. Purity and quantity of every magnetically sorted T cell population were checked by analytical flow cytometry. Genomic DNA was isolated from each sorted fraction and quantified by UV absorbance on a Nanodrop 2000c. TCR CDR3 regions were amplified from genomic DNA by multiplex PCR using the deep immunoSEQ assay. Genomic DNA extracted from each cell subset was distributed evenly over all wells of several immunoSEQ 96-well plates, and each plate served as one replicate. Each replicate PCR for sorted subsets received around 200 ng genomic DNA, equal to some 32,000 T cell genomes. Purified libraries were measured with a Qubit 3.0 fluorometer, size-checked on a Bioanalyzer 2100, and measured again with the KAPA Library Quantification kit. Every immunoSEQ 96-well plate was sequenced on a separate single-read 150-cycle Illumina NextSeq 550 flow cell. As for the authors' bioinformatics: Because the immunoSEQ output included only junctional sequences and no quality scores, the filtering could not be the same as the filtering used for full-length reads. To assign V/J genes and CDR3, sequences were annotated against IMGT germline references using PyIR, a Python wrapper for IgBLAST v1.9. Reads were filtered out if the reads had weak V/J assignments (E-value above 1e-6), no CDR3, stop codons, out-of-frame junctions, or ambiguous translated residues. V3J clonotypes were defined as sequences sharing an identical inferred V gene, J gene, and CDR3 amino acid sequence. The percentage overlap between two repertoires was calculated by dividing the number of shared unique clonotypes by the size of the smaller repertoire. Three approaches were used to assess repertoire richness: RTK rarefaction, the Chao1 estimator, and Recon v2.1 estimates of unobserved clonotypes. Generation probabilities for all TCRbeta clonotypes obtained by the gDNA method from a handful of donors were computed using OLGA. This is the immuneACCESS table as TCRdb keeps it, with only in-frame sequences that have V and J called. A part of the clones is gone; compared with another copy, unresolved V genes explain less than half, and the rest is unexplained. That table furnishes V, J and clone size, whereas the DNA furnished D and trimming. The sample table contains about a million clones; only one count was recorded for roughly 80% of them. The leading ten clones occupy roughly 1.4% of the sample.

Beyond this particular receptor, the publication reports: Clonotypes shared by all four sorted-subset donors showed higher generation probabilities than non-shared clonotypes. Even with the large sequencing depth, rarefaction of the sorted-subset datasets indicated that sequencing was incomplete. Pairwise subsampling indicated that sequencing depth was expected to affect the degree of clonotype sharing among donors. Because the study included a small number of donors, the genetic and exposure-history diversity represented was limited. Naive subsets generally had larger estimated clonotype richness than memory subsets. Sampling was restricted to blood, and TCR repertoires in tissue are likely to differ from TCR repertoires in blood. When a few donors were compared, the shared fraction of clonotypes was around 5% for naive CD4, approximately 3.5% for naive CD8, about 2.5% for memory CD4, and roughly 0.43% for memory CD8.

The TCR comes from a man younger than 30 in good health. The chain was built from TRBV5-1 and TRBJ1-3; TRBD1 agrees with 7 junctional bases. Material: memory CD4+ T cells sorted from blood. This specimen's cell subset or site label, interpreted: CD45RA-negative fraction. In nucleotide form, the sequence is TGCGCCAGCAGCAGGAGGGACAGCCAGATAATCTCTGGAAACACCATATATTTT. This gives the protein CASSRRDSQIISGNTIYF.